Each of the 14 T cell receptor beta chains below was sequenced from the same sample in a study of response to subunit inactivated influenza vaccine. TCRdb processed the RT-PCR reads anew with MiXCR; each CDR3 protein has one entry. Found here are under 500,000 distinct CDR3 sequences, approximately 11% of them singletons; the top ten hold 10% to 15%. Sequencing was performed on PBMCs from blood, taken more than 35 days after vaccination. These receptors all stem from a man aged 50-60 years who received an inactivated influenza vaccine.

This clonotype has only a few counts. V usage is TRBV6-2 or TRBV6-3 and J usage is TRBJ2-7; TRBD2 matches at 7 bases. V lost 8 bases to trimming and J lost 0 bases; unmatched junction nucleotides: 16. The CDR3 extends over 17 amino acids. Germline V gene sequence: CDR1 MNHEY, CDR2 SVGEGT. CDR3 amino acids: CASASLGGSPFSYEQYF. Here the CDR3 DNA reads TGTGCCAGCGCTTCGCTAGGCGGGAGCCCCTTCTCCTACGAGCAGTACTTC.

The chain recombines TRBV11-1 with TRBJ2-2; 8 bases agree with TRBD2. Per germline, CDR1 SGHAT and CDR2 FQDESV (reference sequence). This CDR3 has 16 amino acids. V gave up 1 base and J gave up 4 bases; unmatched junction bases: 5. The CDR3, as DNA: TGTGCCAGCAGCTTAGAGGGGACTAGAGTCACCGGGGAGCTGTTTTTT. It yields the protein CASSLEGTRVTGELFF.

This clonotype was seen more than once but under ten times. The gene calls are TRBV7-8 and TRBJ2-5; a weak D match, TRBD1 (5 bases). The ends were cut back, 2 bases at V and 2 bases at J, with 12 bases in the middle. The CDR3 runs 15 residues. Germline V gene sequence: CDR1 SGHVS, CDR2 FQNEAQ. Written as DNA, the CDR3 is TGTGCCAGCAGCTTATTACAGGCAGGGCAAGAGACCCAGTACTTC. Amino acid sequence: CASSLLQAGQETQYF. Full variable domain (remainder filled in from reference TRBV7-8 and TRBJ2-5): GAGVSQSPRYKVAKRGQDVALRCDPISGHVSLFWYQQALGQGPEFLTYFQNEAQLDKSGLPSDRFFAERPEGSVSTLKIQRTQQEDSAVYLCASSLLQAGQETQYFGPGTRLLVL.

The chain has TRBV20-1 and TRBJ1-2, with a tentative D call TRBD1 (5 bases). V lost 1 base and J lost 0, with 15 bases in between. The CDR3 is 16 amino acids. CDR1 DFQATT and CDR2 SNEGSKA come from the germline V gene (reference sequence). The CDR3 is CSARVMGESTNYGYTF. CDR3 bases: TGCAGTGCTAGAGTAATGGGGGAAAGCACTAACTATGGCTACACCTTC.

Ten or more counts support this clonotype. The CDR3 protein is CASSFGGAIINEQFF. CDR3 nucleotide sequence: TGTGCCAGCAGCTTCGGGGGGGCCATTATTAATGAGCAGTTCTTC. The chain is built from TRBV5-6 and TRBJ2-1, with 8 bases fitting TRBD2. The V gene end was trimmed by 2 bases and the J gene end by 7 bases; junction bases not matched to a gene: 8. Germline V gene lookup returns CDR1 SGHDT and CDR2 YYEEEE. The CDR3 contains 15 residues.

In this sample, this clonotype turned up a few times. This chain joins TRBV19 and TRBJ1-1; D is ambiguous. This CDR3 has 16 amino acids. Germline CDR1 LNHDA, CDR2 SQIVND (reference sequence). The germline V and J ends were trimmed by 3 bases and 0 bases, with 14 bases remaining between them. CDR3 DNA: TGTGCCAGTAGTATGGCGACACCGCCGGTGAACACTGAAGCTTTCTTT. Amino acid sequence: CASSMATPPVNTEAFF.

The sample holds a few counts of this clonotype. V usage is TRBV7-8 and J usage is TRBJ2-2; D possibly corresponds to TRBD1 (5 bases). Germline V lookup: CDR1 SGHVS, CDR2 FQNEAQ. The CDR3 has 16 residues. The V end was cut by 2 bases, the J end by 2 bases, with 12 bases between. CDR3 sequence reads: CASSLRRVTNTGELFF. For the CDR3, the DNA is TGTGCCAGCAGCTTACGCAGGGTTACAAACACCGGGGAGCTGTTTTTT.

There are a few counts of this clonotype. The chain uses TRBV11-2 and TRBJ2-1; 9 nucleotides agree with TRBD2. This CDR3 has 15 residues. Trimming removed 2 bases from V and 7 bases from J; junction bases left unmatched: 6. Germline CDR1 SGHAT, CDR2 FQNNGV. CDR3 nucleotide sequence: TGTGCCAGCAGCTTACTGACTAGCGGCGTGAATGAGCAGTTCTTC. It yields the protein CASSLLTSGVNEQFF.

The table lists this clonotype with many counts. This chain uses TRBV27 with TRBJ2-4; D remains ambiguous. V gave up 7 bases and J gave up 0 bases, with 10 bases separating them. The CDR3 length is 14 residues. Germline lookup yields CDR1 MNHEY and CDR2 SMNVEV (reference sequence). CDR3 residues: CASKRDVAKNIQYF. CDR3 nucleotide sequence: TGTGCCAGCAAACGAGACGTAGCCAAAAACATTCAGTACTTC.

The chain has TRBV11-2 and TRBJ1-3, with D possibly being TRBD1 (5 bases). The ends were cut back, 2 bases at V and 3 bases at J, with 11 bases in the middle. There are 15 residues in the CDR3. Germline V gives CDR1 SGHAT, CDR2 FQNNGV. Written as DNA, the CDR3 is TGTGCCAGCAGCTTAACCGGCGGGGGTGGAAACACCATATATTTT. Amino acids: CASSLTGGGGNTIYF.

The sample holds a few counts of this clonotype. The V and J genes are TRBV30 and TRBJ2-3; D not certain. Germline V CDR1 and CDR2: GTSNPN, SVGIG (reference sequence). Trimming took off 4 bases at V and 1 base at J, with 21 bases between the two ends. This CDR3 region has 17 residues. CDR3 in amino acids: CAWTRALGRTGTDTQYF. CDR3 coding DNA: TGTGCCTGGACTAGGGCCCTCGGCCGTACTGGCACAGATACGCAGTATTTT.

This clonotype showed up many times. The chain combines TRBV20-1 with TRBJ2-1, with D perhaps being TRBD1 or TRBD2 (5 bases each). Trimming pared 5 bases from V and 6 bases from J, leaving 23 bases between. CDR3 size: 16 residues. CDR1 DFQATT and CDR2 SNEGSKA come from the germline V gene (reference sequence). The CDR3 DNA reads TGCAGTGCTGCCGGCGTGGGGCGGAGTGGGGGCAATGAGCAGTTCTTC. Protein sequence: CSAAGVGRSGGNEQFF.

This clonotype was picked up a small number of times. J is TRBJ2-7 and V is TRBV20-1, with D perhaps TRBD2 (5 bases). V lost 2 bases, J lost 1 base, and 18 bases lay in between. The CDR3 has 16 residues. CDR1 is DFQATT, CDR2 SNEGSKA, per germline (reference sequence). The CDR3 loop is CSARRSEGSQSYEQYF. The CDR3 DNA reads TGCAGTGCTAGACGCAGTGAGGGCTCCCAGTCCTACGAGCAGTACTTC.

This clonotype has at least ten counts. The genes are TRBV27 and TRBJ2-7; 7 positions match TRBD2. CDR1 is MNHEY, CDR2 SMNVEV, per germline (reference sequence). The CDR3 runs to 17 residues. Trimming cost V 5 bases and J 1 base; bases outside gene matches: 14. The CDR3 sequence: CASSPLAGRLISYEQYF. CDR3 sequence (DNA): TGTGCCAGCAGTCCCTTAGCGGGCCGTTTGATATCCTACGAGCAGTACTTC.